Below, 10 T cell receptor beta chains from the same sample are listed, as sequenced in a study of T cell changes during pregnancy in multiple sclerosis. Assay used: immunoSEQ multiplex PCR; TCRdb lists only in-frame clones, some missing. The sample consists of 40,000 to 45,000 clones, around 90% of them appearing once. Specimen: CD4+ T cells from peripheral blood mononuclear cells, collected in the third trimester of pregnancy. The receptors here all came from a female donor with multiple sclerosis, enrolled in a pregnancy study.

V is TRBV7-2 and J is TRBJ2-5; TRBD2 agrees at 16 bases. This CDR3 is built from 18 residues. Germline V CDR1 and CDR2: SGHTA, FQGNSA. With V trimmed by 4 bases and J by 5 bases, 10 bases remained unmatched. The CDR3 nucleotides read TGTGCCAGCAGCTCCTCGGGACTAGCGGGAGGGCCCGGGGAGACCCAGTACTTC. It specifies CASSSSGLAGGPGETQYF.

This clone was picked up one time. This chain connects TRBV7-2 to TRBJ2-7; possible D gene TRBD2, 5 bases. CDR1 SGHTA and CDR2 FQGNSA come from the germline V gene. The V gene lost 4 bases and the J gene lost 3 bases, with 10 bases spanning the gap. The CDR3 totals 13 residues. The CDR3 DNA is TGTGCCAGCAGCTCGAGCGGATACTACGAGCAGTACTTC. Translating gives CASSSSGYYEQYF.

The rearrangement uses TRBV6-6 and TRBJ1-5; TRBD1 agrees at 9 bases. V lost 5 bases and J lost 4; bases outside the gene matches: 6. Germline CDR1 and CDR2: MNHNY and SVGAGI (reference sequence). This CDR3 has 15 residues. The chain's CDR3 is CASSDGQGSNQPQHF. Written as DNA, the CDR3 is TGTGCCAGCAGTGATGGACAGGGGAGTAATCAGCCCCAGCATTTT.

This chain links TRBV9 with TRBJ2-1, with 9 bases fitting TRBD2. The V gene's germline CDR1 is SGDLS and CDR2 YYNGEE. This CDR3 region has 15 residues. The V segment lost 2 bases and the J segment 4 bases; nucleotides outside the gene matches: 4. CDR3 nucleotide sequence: TGTGCCAGCAGCGTGGGGACTAGCCCTTACAATGAGCAGTTCTTC. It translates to CASSVGTSPYNEQFF.

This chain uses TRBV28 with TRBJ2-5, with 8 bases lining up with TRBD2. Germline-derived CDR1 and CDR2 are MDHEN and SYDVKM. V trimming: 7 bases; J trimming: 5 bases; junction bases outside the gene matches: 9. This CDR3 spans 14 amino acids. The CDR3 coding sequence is TGTGCCAGCATGGCGGGACTAGGTTTTGAGACCCAGTACTTC. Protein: CASMAGLGFETQYF. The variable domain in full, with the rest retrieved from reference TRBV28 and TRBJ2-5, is DVKVTQSSRYLVKRTGEKVFLECVQDMDHENMFWYRQDPGLGLRLIYFSYDVKMKEKGDIPEGYSVSREKKERFSLILESASTNQTSMYLCASMAGLGFETQYFGPGTRLLVL.

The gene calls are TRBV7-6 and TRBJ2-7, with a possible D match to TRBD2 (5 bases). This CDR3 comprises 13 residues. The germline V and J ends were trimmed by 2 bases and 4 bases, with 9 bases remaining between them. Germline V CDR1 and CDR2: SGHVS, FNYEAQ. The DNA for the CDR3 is TGTGCCAGCAGCTTAAGCGGACCTTACGAGCAGTACTTC. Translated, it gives CASSLSGPYEQYF.

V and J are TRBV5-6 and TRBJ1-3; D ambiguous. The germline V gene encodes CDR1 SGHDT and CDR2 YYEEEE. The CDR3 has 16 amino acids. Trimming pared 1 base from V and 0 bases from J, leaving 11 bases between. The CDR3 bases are TGTGCCAGCAGCTTGAGGGTTCGGGGCTCTGGAAACACCATATATTTT. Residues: CASSLRVRGSGNTIYF.

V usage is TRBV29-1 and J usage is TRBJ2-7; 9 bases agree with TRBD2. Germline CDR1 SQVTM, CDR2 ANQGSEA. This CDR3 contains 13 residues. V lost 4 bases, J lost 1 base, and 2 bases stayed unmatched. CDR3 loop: CSVGTSASYEQYF. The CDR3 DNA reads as TGCAGCGTTGGGACTAGCGCATCCTACGAGCAGTACTTC.

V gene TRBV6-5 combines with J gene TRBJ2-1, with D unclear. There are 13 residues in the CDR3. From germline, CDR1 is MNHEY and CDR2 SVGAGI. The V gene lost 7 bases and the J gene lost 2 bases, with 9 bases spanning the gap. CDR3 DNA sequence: TGTGCCAGCAAGGCCCTAGCCTACAATGAGCAGTTCTTC. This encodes CASKALAYNEQFF.

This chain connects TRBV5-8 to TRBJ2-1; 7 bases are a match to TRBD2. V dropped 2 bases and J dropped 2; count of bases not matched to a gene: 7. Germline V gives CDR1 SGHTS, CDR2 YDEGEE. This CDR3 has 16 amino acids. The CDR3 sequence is CASSFNGRRAYNEQFF. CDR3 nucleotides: TGTGCCAGCAGCTTCAACGGGAGGAGAGCCTACAATGAGCAGTTCTTC.